Described below is a single T cell receptor (beta chain) sequence and its context. Trimming pared 0 bases from V and 1 base from J, leaving 22 bases between. Germline V lookup: CDR1 DFQATT, CDR2 SNEGSKA (reference sequence). The CDR3 runs 20 residues. Specified time point: patch test 1, 2 weeks after DPC sensitization. Treatment of the sample: therapeutic diphenylcyclopropenone sensitization with weekly scalp DPC. People who gave samples had alopecia, were 18 to 70 years old, and were suitable for DPC. TCRdb itself ran the RACE reads through MiXCR, one entry per CDR3 protein. Of tens of thousands of distinct CDR3 sequences in the sample, about 6.8% are singletons; the top ten hold about 1.6%. The sample is drawn from a study of human T cells and chemical hapten exposure. Across the study: Mostly female, the patients presented with alopecia areata, totalis or universalis.

The clonotype comes from a woman aged 25 to 39 with alopecia areata. Some clones in this sample may be carry-over from other donors' samples. The sample consisted of whole blood, taken in connection with sensitization to the hapten diphenylcyclopropenone (DPC). V gene TRBV20-1 combines with J gene TRBJ1-6; D call uncertain. CDR3 in DNA: TGCAGTGCTAGAGATCTAAGGGATTTACCCAGGCGGTCCTATAATTCACCCCTCCACTTT. It is translated as CSARDLRDLPRRSYNSPLHF.